One and the same sample provided the 9 T cell receptor beta chains below, sequenced in a study of T cell changes during pregnancy in multiple sclerosis. Libraries were prepared by immunoSEQ multiplex PCR; TCRdb keeps only in-frame clonotypes and omits some of them. Among 40,000 to 45,000 clones, 85% to 90% were seen once, and the ten largest hold roughly 1.3%. Sequenced material: CD4+ T cells from peripheral blood mononuclear cells, taken in the first trimester of pregnancy. The receptors shown here come from a female donor with multiple sclerosis, enrolled in a pregnancy study.

The J gene is TRBJ1-2, the V gene TRBV27; the match to TRBD1 covers 7 bases. Germline V lookup: CDR1 MNHEY, CDR2 SMNVEV (reference sequence). The CDR3 is 17 amino acids. Trimming removed 0 bases from V and 4 bases from J; junction bases left unmatched: 11. The CDR3 is CASSLSLATGKGYGYTF. Written as DNA, the CDR3 is TGTGCCAGCAGTTTATCGCTCGCGACAGGGAAGGGCTATGGCTACACCTTC.

V and J are TRBV5-6 and TRBJ2-3; D remains ambiguous. Trimming pared 4 bases from V and 1 base from J, leaving 16 bases between. There are 16 residues in the CDR3. CDR1 is SGHDT and CDR2 is YYEEEE in the germline V gene. In DNA, the CDR3 is TGTGCCAGCAGCCCCCTCTTAATTGCGGGCACAGATACGCAGTATTTT. It specifies CASSPLLIAGTDTQYF.

The gene calls are TRBV4-1 and TRBJ2-7; possibly TRBD2 for D (5 bases). V lost 4 bases and J 4 bases, leaving 17 bases between the germline ends. Germline CDR1 MGHRA, CDR2 YSYEKL. The CDR3 has 15 residues. The DNA for the CDR3 is TGCGCCAGCAGCCCCGGGTCGGGATCTAGATACGAGCAGTACTTC. As protein: CASSPGSGSRYEQYF.

The chain combines TRBV10-3 with TRBJ2-3; D may be TRBD2 (6 bases). V lost 4 bases and J 6 bases, leaving 14 bases between the germline ends. Germline CDR1 ENHRY, CDR2 SYGVKD. The CDR3 extends over 14 amino acids. CDR3 region: CAISAGLPADTQYF. CDR3 nucleotide sequence: TGTGCCATCAGTGCGGGACTCCCGGCCGATACGCAGTATTTT.

This chain links TRBV27 with TRBJ1-1, with unresolved D. Trimming left V 5 bases short and J 6 bases short, with 13 bases between. Germline assignment: CDR1 MNHEY and CDR2 SMNVEV (reference sequence). The CDR3 loop spans 13 amino acids. CDR3 sequence: CASSPWLGPEAFF. The CDR3 DNA is TGTGCCAGCAGTCCCTGGCTAGGCCCTGAAGCTTTCTTT.

The chain employs TRBV27 and TRBJ2-3, with D uncertain. Germline V CDR1 and CDR2: MNHEY, SMNVEV (reference sequence). This CDR3 has 14 residues. Trimming cost V 3 bases and J 1 base, with 8 bases left between them. CDR3: CASSFEVGTDTQYF. CDR3 nucleotide sequence: TGTGCCAGCAGTTTTGAGGTGGGCACAGATACGCAGTATTTT.

This chain connects TRBV5-1 to TRBJ2-2; TRBD2 aligns across 7 bases. V gave up 0 bases and J gave up 4 bases; unmatched junction bases: 9. Germline V gene sequence: CDR1 SGHRS, CDR2 YFSETQ. The CDR3 covers 17 residues. CDR3 DNA: TGCGCCAGCAGCTTGGGGGCACGGGGGGATCTCACCGGGGAGCTGTTTTTT. Encoded protein: CASSLGARGDLTGELFF.

The chain is built from TRBV15 and TRBJ2-7, with D perhaps TRBD2 (6 bases). V dropped 8 bases and J dropped 2 bases, with 7 bases sitting between them. CDR1 is LNHNV and CDR2 is YYDKDF in the germline V gene (reference sequence). The CDR3 runs to 11 residues. The CDR3 nucleotides are TGTGCCACCGGGACTGCCTACGAGCAGTACTTC. Protein product: CATGTAYEQYF.

This clone was picked up one time. This rearrangement joins TRBV18 to TRBJ2-7; D is unclear. V lost 3 bases, J lost 0 bases, and 9 bases lay in between. Germline CDR1 and CDR2: KGHSH and LQKENI. CDR3 length: 14 amino acids. DNA of the CDR3: TGTGCCAGCTCACCCGGGTCTAGCTCCTACGAGCAGTACTTC. Its protein is CASSPGSSSYEQYF.